These T cell receptor beta chains were read from a single sample in a study of healthy donors' naive CD4 and CD8 T cells. Via MiXCR, TCRdb re-called the reads, giving one row per CDR3 protein. The sample has 150,000 to 200,000 distinct CDR3 sequences, around 80% seen once. Material: naive CD4+ and CD8+ T cells sorted from blood, pooled from several donors. Every receptor here comes from a pool of human donors in good health; the sample pools cells from several healthy donors. The CDR3 runs from the conserved cysteine through the conserved F or W. D genes are given only for firm matches. Clone size appears in some rows only: once, few, many, or a class for an expanded clone.

>NA|NA|TRBJ2-1|TRBV11-2
TGTGCCAGCAGCTTAGGTACAGGGTACAATGGGCAGTTCTTC
CASSLGTGYNGQFF
>TRBD2|NA|TRBJ2-1|TRBV29-1
TGCAGCGTTGAACTTCTAGCGGGAGCCAGTAATGAGCAGTTCTTC
CSVELLAGASNEQFF
>NA|once|TRBJ1-1|TRBV12-3/TRBV12-4
TGTGCCAGCAGTTTCAGAGGCTATGAAGCTTTCTTT
CASSFRGYEAFF
>TRBD2|NA|TRBJ2-5|TRBV11-1
TGTGCCAGCAGCGGCGGACTAGCGGGAGGACAGACCCAGTACTTC
CASSGGLAGGQTQYF
>NA|few|TRBJ2-5|TRBV13
TGTGCCAGCAGCTTTAAGGAGACCCAGTACTTC
CASSFKETQYF
>NA|NA|TRBJ1-3|TRBV5-6
TGTGCCAGCGGCCTTGGGGCCCACTCTGGAAACACCATATATTTT
CASGLGAHSGNTIYF
>TRBD2|NA|TRBJ2-1|TRBV2
TGTGCCAGCAGGGTACTAGCGGGAGGACACAATGAGCAGTTCTTC
CASRVLAGGHNEQFF
>NA|NA|TRBJ2-5|TRBV29-1
TGCAGCGTGGGACTCCTTGAGACCCAGTACTTC
CSVGLLETQYF
>NA|NA|TRBJ2-5|TRBV29-1
TGCAGCGTTGAAGGGGGGAGAACGGAGACCCAGTACTTC
CSVEGGRTETQYF
>TRBD2|once|TRBJ2-7|TRBV6-5
TGTGCCAGCAGCCCCACCCTAGCGGGAGGGCCGAACGAGCAGTACTTC
CASSPTLAGGPNEQYF
>NA|NA|TRBJ2-1|TRBV29-1
TGCAGCGTTGACGTTTACAATGAGCAGTTCTTC
CSVDVYNEQFF
>NA|NA|TRBJ1-5|TRBV19
TGTGCCAGTACCACAACTAGCCGGTGGAGCAATCAGCCCCAGCATTTT
CASTTTSRWSNQPQHF
>TRBD1|NA|TRBJ2-3|TRBV27
TGTGCCAGCTCAAACCCCGGGACAGGGGGTAGAACGCAGTATTTT
CASSNPGTGGRTQYF
>TRBD1|few|TRBJ1-2|TRBV6-5
TGTGCCAGCAGTTACGTCAGGACAGGGGGATCCTATGGCTACACCTTC
CASSYVRTGGSYGYTF
>TRBD1|NA|TRBJ1-6|TRBV19
TGTGCCAGTAGTATCCGTCGGACAGGGGGAGACTCACCCCTCCACTTT
CASSIRRTGGDSPLHF
>NA|NA|TRBJ2-3|TRBV30
TGTGCCTGGAGTGAGGGGGCAGGGAGGTATGTCACAGATACGCAGTATTTT
CAWSEGAGRYVTDTQYF
>NA|NA|TRBJ1-2|TRBV6-5
TGTGCCAGCAGTTACCCGGGCGTCGATGGCTACACCTTC
CASSYPGVDGYTF
>NA|NA|TRBJ1-1|TRBV6-5
TGTGCCAGCAGTTACCAGACCCACGGACAGCACACTGAAGCTTTCTTT
CASSYQTHGQHTEAFF
>TRBD1|NA|TRBJ1-5|TRBV10-3
TGTGCCATCAGTGAGCCAGGGGGCCAGCCCCAGCATTTT
CAISEPGGQPQHF
>TRBD1|NA|TRBJ1-2|TRBV29-1
TGCAGCGTAGGGACAGGGGACGACTATGGCTACACCTTC
CSVGTGDDYGYTF
>NA|NA|TRBJ1-2|TRBV6-6
TGTGCCAGCAGCCTTCTCTTGGGCAGGGCGGATGGCTACACCTTC
CASSLLLGRADGYTF
>NA|NA|TRBJ1-5|TRBV6-2/TRBV6-3
TGTGCCAGCAGACCCCCGACAGGAGCCAGCAATCAGCCCCAGCATTTT
CASRPPTGASNQPQHF
>NA|NA|TRBJ2-7|TRBV7-2
TGTGCCAGCAGCTTAGGGACAGTACTTTCCTACGAGCAGTACTTC
CASSLGTVLSYEQYF
>TRBD1|NA|TRBJ2-7|TRBV19
TGTGCCAGTAGTATATCGGGACAGGGAGTCGAGCAGTACTTC
CASSISGQGVEQYF
>TRBD1|NA|TRBJ1-2|TRBV11-2
TGTGCCAGCAGCTCATCTACTAGGACAGGGGTGTATGGCTACACCTTC
CASSSSTRTGVYGYTF
>TRBD2|NA|TRBJ2-2|TRBV5-6
TGTGCCAGCAGCTTGGGACTAGCAGACGCGAACACCGGGGAGCTGTTTTTT
CASSLGLADANTGELFF
>NA|few|TRBJ2-7|TRBV7-2
TGTGCCAGCAGCTACGGGGGGCCTAGCTCCTACGAGCAGTACTTC
CASSYGGPSSYEQYF
>TRBD2|NA|TRBJ2-1|TRBV2
TGTGCCAGCAGCGGTCTAGCGGGAGGGCCCAGTGAGCAGTTCTTC
CASSGLAGGPSEQFF
>NA|NA|TRBJ1-1|TRBV18
TGTGCCAGCTCACCGTCAGTCAACACTGAAGCTTTCTTT
CASSPSVNTEAFF
>NA|NA|TRBJ2-1|TRBV29-1
TGCAGCGGCTTCGATGAGCAGTTCTTC
CSGFDEQFF
>NA|NA|TRBJ2-1|TRBV18
TGTGCCAGCTCACCCGCGGGCCCCTCCTACAATGAGCAGTTCTTC
CASSPAGPSYNEQFF
>NA|NA|TRBJ2-3|TRBV6-1
TGTGCCAGCAGTGGTGAGTGGGACACAGATACGCAGTATTTT
CASSGEWDTDTQYF
>TRBD1|NA|TRBJ1-1|TRBV29-1
TGCAGCGTTGAAGACCCGGGGACAGGGGGGGAGACTGAAGCTTTCTTT
CSVEDPGTGGETEAFF
>NA|NA|TRBJ2-7|TRBV29-1
TGCAGCGTTGAAGATCCTGCCTACGAGCAGTACTTC
CSVEDPAYEQYF
>NA|once|TRBJ1-1|TRBV19
TGTGCCAGTAGTACCAGGGGTGCTAAAGCTTTCTTT
CASSTRGAKAFF
>NA|NA|TRBJ2-3|TRBV15
TGTGCCACCAGCAGAGCGAGGTTCGAGAGGTATTTT
CATSRARFERYF
>NA|few|TRBJ2-1|TRBV29-1
TGCAGCGTTGAAGAAGAGACAGGAAGCCATTTCTTC
CSVEEETGSHFF
>NA|NA|TRBJ2-7|TRBV19
TGTGCCAGTACCTCCCAGGGTGCCACCTACGAGCAGTACTTC
CASTSQGATYEQYF
>NA|NA|TRBJ1-6|TRBV10-3
TGTGCCATCAGTGACCCCAGGGAAACACCCCTCCACTTT
CAISDPRETPLHF
>NA|few|TRBJ1-1|TRBV29-1
TGCAGCGTTACTCACGGGAGGGCGGAAGCTTTCTTT
CSVTHGRAEAFF
>TRBD1|NA|TRBJ1-6|TRBV30
TGTGCCTGGAGCACAGGGGGGATTGGTTCACCCCTCCACTTT
CAWSTGGIGSPLHF
>NA|few|TRBJ2-7|TRBV19
TGTGCCAGTAGTAAACTAGTAGGGTTGAACGAGCAGTACTTC
CASSKLVGLNEQYF
>NA|few|TRBJ1-1|TRBV11-2
TGTGCCAGCAGCAGGGACACCCCGAACACTGAAGCTTTCTTT
CASSRDTPNTEAFF
>NA|NA|TRBJ2-1|TRBV19
TGTGCCAGTAGGATGAGGGGATTATACAATGAGCAGTTCTTC
CASRMRGLYNEQFF
>TRBD1|NA|TRBJ2-1|TRBV6-2/TRBV6-3
TGTGCCAGCAGACGGACAGGGGGCTTAAACAATGAGCAGTTCTTC
CASRRTGGLNNEQFF
>NA|few|TRBJ1-1|TRBV19
TGTGCCAGTAGTACACCGGGACGGATGAACACTGAAGCTTTCTTT
CASSTPGRMNTEAFF
>TRBD1|NA|TRBJ2-2|TRBV27
TGTGCCAGCAGATATACAGGGGGGAACACCGGGGAGCTGTTTTTT
CASRYTGGNTGELFF
>NA|few|TRBJ2-7|TRBV11-1
TGTGCCAGCAGCGGGGGCCCGTACGAGCAGTACTTC
CASSGGPYEQYF
>NA|NA|TRBJ1-5|TRBV30
TGTGCCTGGAGTGTAGCAGGCTCCGGCAATCAGCCCCAGCATTTT
CAWSVAGSGNQPQHF
>NA|few|TRBJ2-2|TRBV29-1
TGCGGCGGACTCGAGAACACCGGGGAGCTGTTTTTT
CGGLENTGELFF
>TRBD2|once|TRBJ2-1|TRBV29-1
TGCAGCGTTGAAGGGGCGGGAGGACTATACAATGAGCAGTTCTTC
CSVEGAGGLYNEQFF
>TRBD2|NA|TRBJ2-1|TRBV30
TGTGCCTGGATGCACCCGGGACTAGCGGGGGACAATGAGCAGTTCTTC
CAWMHPGLAGDNEQFF
>TRBD1|few|TRBJ1-2|TRBV29-1
TGCAGCGTTGAAGGGAAAGTGCTCGGGTCCGGGACAGGGGACCTTAACTATGGCTACACCTTC
CSVEGKVLGSGTGDLNYGYTF
>NA|NA|TRBJ2-3|TRBV19
TGTGCCAGTAGTTCCCCGGCGGAGGAGGCAGATACGCAGTATTTT
CASSSPAEEADTQYF
>TRBD1|NA|TRBJ2-7|TRBV29-1
TGCAGCGTTCCACGGGACAGGGGGGTTCGCGAGCAGTACTTC
CSVPRDRGVREQYF
>NA|NA|TRBJ2-1|TRBV30
TGTGCCTGGAGTGTATCGGGCTCCAGCCCCTACAATGAGCAGTTCTTC
CAWSVSGSSPYNEQFF
>TRBD1|NA|TRBJ1-1|TRBV27
TGTGCCAGCAGTTTCTCGAGGGACAGTGAAGCTTTCTTT
CASSFSRDSEAFF